This T cell receptor (beta chain) was sequenced in a study of shared T cell receptors in the human thymus. After removal of 5 bases from V and 4 bases from J, the junction contained 7 bases not matched to a gene. Germline CDR1 reads SGHTA; CDR2 reads FQGNSA. CDR3 size: 14 residues. TCRdb's table, derived via immunoSEQ multiplex PCR, lists solely in-frame clones and lacks some. The repertoire holds about 660,000 clones, more than 75% seen once, with around 0.0099% in the top ten. This sample also belongs to another study, concerning human thymus T cells. That source reports: Thymus specimens were resections from corrective heart surgery. Related studies found that unrelated individuals share highly overlapping thymic repertoires.

The chain joins TRBV7-2 to TRBJ2-7, with 8 bases lining up with TRBD2. This receptor was identified in a boy younger than two with a congenital heart defect. The sample was thymocytes. The CDR3, as DNA: TGTGCCAGCAGCCCAGGGACTAGAGGGTACGAGCAGTACTTC. Its protein is CASSPGTRGYEQYF.